The rows below give T cell receptor beta chains drawn from one sample of a study of OX40 agonist ivuxolimab in advanced cancers. Profiling relied on immunoSEQ multiplex PCR, and the TCRdb table lists in-frame clones only, not all of them. The table has 110,000 or so clones, less than 95% seen once. The source was CD4+ or CD8+ T cells sorted from blood, collected in a trial of the OX40 agonist ivuxolimab. The receptors stem from an adult with an advanced solid tumor such as melanoma, head and neck, liver or kidney cancer. Both conserved end residues are part of each CDR3. A D gene is named only where the DNA matches it firmly. Some rows mark clone size as missing; the rest say once, few, many or name a class of expanded clone.

d_gene,abundance,j_gene,v_gene,CDR3aa,CDR3nt
NA,NA,TRBJ2-5,TRBV7-2,CASSSWSPETQYF,TGTGCCAGCAGCTCATGGAGCCCCGAGACCCAGTACTTC
NA,NA,TRBJ2-1,TRBV6-1,CASRPTGSSYNEQFF,TGTGCCAGCAGACCGACAGGCAGCTCCTACAATGAGCAGTTCTTC
NA,NA,TRBJ2-2,TRBV5-6,CASSRGGAGELFF,TGTGCCAGCAGCCGAGGGGGGGCCGGGGAGCTGTTTTTT
TRBD2,NA,TRBJ2-3,TRBV7-7,CASSPGLAGGTDTQYF,TGTGCTAGCAGCCCAGGACTAGCGGGGGGAACAGATACGCAGTATTTT
NA,NA,TRBJ2-5,TRBV30,CAWSTTGRETQYF,TGTGCCTGGAGCACAACAGGGAGGGAGACCCAGTACTTC
TRBD1,NA,TRBJ2-5,TRBV30,CAWRGQGQETQYF,TGTGCCTGGAGAGGACAGGGGCAAGAGACCCAGTACTTC
NA,few,TRBJ2-5,TRBV7-3,CASSTQPQETQYF,TGTGCCAGCAGCACCCAACCCCAAGAGACCCAGTACTTC
NA,NA,TRBJ1-1,TRBV18,CASSPREGEEAFF,TGTGCCAGCTCACCACGGGAGGGGGAAGAAGCTTTCTTT
TRBD2,NA,TRBJ2-3,TRBV2,CASTAGTKLPDTQYF,TGTGCCAGCACCGCCGGGACTAAACTTCCAGATACGCAGTATTTT
NA,few,TRBJ2-1,TRBV12-5,CASGLNVGKGQFF,TGTGCTAGTGGTTTGAATGTAGGAAAGGGGCAGTTCTTC
TRBD1,NA,TRBJ2-3,TRBV4-2,CASSLGQGDADTQYF,TGTGCCAGCAGCTTGGGACAGGGGGACGCAGATACGCAGTATTTT
NA,few,TRBJ1-6,TRBV7-9,CASSLIESPLHF,TGTGCCAGCAGCTTAATTGAATCACCCCTCCACTTT
NA,NA,TRBJ1-3,TRBV11-2,CASSLALPGGSGNTIYF,TGTGCCAGCAGCTTAGCTCTGCCCGGGGGATCTGGAAACACCATATATTTT
NA,NA,TRBJ2-1,TRBV5-4,CASSLGPMGGGNNEQFF,TGTGCCAGCAGCTTGGGCCCAATGGGCGGGGGCAACAATGAGCAGTTCTTC
NA,once,TRBJ2-5,TRBV6-5,CASSYDYQETQYF,TGTGCCAGCAGTTACGACTACCAAGAGACCCAGTACTTC
NA,NA,TRBJ1-5,TRBV5-1,CASSFDGEQPQHF,TGCGCCAGCAGCTTTGACGGTGAACAGCCCCAGCATTTT
NA,NA,TRBJ2-5,TRBV19,CASSIERIGTQYF,TGTGCCAGTAGTATTGAGCGGATCGGGACCCAGTACTTC
TRBD1,NA,TRBJ1-5,TRBV19,CASRPTETGRNQPQHF,TGTGCCAGTAGACCCACCGAGACAGGGAGGAACCAGCCCCAGCATTTT
TRBD1,once,TRBJ2-5,TRBV5-6,CASSLDRGWEETQYF,TGTGCCAGCAGCTTGGACAGGGGGTGGGAAGAGACCCAGTACTTC
NA,few,TRBJ1-1,TRBV30,CAWSLGLIAFF,TGTGCCTGGAGCCTAGGGCTCATAGCTTTCTTT
NA,NA,TRBJ2-3,TRBV10-1,CASSRSEDTQYF,TGCGCCAGCAGTCGATCCGAAGATACGCAGTATTTT
TRBD1,NA,TRBJ2-1,TRBV6-1,CASSDIGTENNEQFF,TGTGCCAGCAGTGATATAGGGACAGAGAACAATGAGCAGTTCTTC
NA,NA,TRBJ2-1,TRBV5-1,CASRQAGQTYNEQFF,TGCGCCAGCAGGCAAGCGGGACAAACCTACAATGAGCAGTTCTTC
NA,few,TRBJ2-7,TRBV27,CASSRDTSYEQYF,TGTGCCAGCAGTAGGGATACATCCTACGAGCAGTACTTC
TRBD1,NA,TRBJ2-7,TRBV6-1,CASSEAGTGSYEQYF,TGTGCCAGCAGTGAAGCAGGGACAGGTTCCTACGAGCAGTACTTC
TRBD1,NA,TRBJ2-5,TRBV4-1,CASSPRTGASQETQYF,TGCGCCAGCAGCCCCCGGACAGGGGCCAGCCAAGAGACCCAGTACTTC
NA,NA,TRBJ2-3,TRBV9,CASSVTWGTDTQYF,TGTGCCAGCAGCGTTACCTGGGGCACAGATACGCAGTATTTT
TRBD2,few,TRBJ2-7,TRBV5-1,CASSLVWASGGTNYEQYF,TGCGCCAGCAGCTTGGTATGGGCTAGCGGGGGGACTAACTACGAGCAGTACTTC
NA,NA,TRBJ1-5,TRBV4-2,CASSQAGAGQGNQPQHF,TGTGCCAGCAGCCAAGCGGGGGCGGGACAAGGGAATCAGCCCCAGCATTTT
TRBD2,NA,TRBJ2-7,TRBV2,CASRPSGAEKLAGGDEQYF,TGTGCCAGCAGACCTTCGGGGGCAGAGAAACTAGCGGGGGGGGACGAGCAGTACTTC
TRBD2,NA,TRBJ2-3,TRBV19,CASSTGGPGGGDTQYF,TGTGCCAGTAGTACCGGTGGGCCAGGCGGGGGAGATACGCAGTATTTT
NA,NA,TRBJ1-4,TRBV6-5,CASRLTGKLNEKLFF,TGTGCCAGCAGACTTACCGGGAAGCTTAATGAAAAACTGTTTTTT
NA,once,TRBJ2-1,TRBV6-5,CASSSSGAAINEQFF,NA
NA,NA,TRBJ1-5,TRBV4-1,CASSQGTPNQPQHF,TGCGCCAGCAGCCAGGGGACACCTAATCAGCCCCAGCATTTT
NA,NA,TRBJ2-1,TRBV6-1,CASSEMPQTRIRDEQFF,TGTGCCAGCAGTGAAATGCCTCAGACTAGAATTCGCGATGAGCAGTTCTTC
NA,NA,TRBJ1-6,TRBV5-4,CASSLVRDSPLHF,TGTGCCAGCAGCTTGGTGAGGGACTCACCCCTCCACTTT
NA,NA,TRBJ1-2,TRBV18,CASSPPMGGYTF,TGTGCCAGCTCACCACCCATGGGTGGCTACACCTTC
NA,NA,TRBJ1-2,TRBV5-6,CASSWGGGTPTGYTF,TGTGCCAGCAGCTGGGGGGGAGGGACTCCAACCGGCTACACCTTC
NA,NA,TRBJ2-3,TRBV11-2,CASSLGGGTDTQYF,TGTGCCAGCAGCTTAGGGGGGGGCACAGATACGCAGTATTTT
TRBD2,NA,TRBJ2-1,TRBV6-6,CASSPSGITYNEQFF,TGTGCCAGCAGCCCTAGCGGGATAACCTACAATGAGCAGTTCTTC
NA,NA,TRBJ2-3,TRBV5-4,CASSFRVERLTDTQYF,TGTGCCAGCAGCTTCCGGGTGGAGCGGCTCACAGATACGCAGTATTTT
NA,NA,TRBJ1-4,TRBV11-3,CASSLGLSPTNEKLFF,TGTGCCAGCAGCTTAGGACTGTCCCCCACTAATGAAAAACTGTTTTTT
TRBD2,NA,TRBJ2-7,TRBV7-9,CASSLALSSGGPVYEQYF,TGTGCCAGCAGCTTAGCGCTTAGTAGCGGGGGACCTGTCTACGAGCAGTACTTC
NA,NA,TRBJ2-3,TRBV11-2,CASSLRADTQYF,TGTGCTAGCAGCTTGCGAGCAGATACGCAGTATTTT
NA,NA,TRBJ2-3,TRBV9,CASSVGAGLGDTQYF,TGTGCCAGCAGCGTAGGGGCGGGGTTGGGAGATACGCAGTATTTT
NA,NA,TRBJ1-4,TRBV6-1,CASKEGGTDEKLFF,TGTGCCAGCAAGGAAGGGGGGACGGATGAAAAACTGTTTTTT
TRBD1,NA,TRBJ1-1,TRBV18,CASSPGGRRGRVTNTEAFF,TGTGCCAGCTCACCAGGAGGTCGCAGGGGGCGGGTAACAAACACTGAAGCTTTCTTT
TRBD2,NA,TRBJ2-5,TRBV5-1,CASSASGTSVETQYF,TGCGCCAGCAGCGCCTCCGGGACTAGCGTGGAGACCCAGTACTTC
NA,NA,TRBJ1-6,TRBV30,CAWLWSGSTYNSPLHF,TGTGCCTGGCTCTGGAGCGGGAGTACCTATAATTCACCCCTCCACTTT
NA,once,TRBJ2-3,TRBV7-2,CASRPGLGSWGPTDTQYF,TGTGCCAGCAGACCAGGCCTCGGGTCGTGGGGGCCCACAGATACGCAGTATTTT
TRBD1,NA,TRBJ1-2,TRBV6-5,CASSLTGQGGGYTF,TGTGCCAGCAGTTTAACTGGACAGGGAGGTGGCTACACCTTC
NA,NA,TRBJ2-1,TRBV6-5,CASNRDNTYNEQFF,TGTGCCAGCAACCGTGATAACACCTACAATGAGCAGTTCTTC
NA,NA,TRBJ1-3,TRBV9,CASTAGGLAGNTIYF,TGTGCCAGCACCGCCGGCGGTTTGGCTGGAAACACCATATATTTT
NA,NA,TRBJ2-5,TRBV5-1,CASSLAVNQETQYF,TGCGCCAGCAGCTTGGCGGTGAACCAAGAGACCCAGTACTTC
NA,few,TRBJ2-4,TRBV2,CASSVRDGKNIQYF,TGTGCCAGCAGTGTCAGGGACGGCAAAAACATTCAGTACTTC